This is a list of T cell receptor beta chains from one sample in a study of cytotoxic CD8 clonotypes in ibrutinib-treated CLL. Some clones are missing from TCRdb's copy, which holds only in-frame ones; the method was immunoSEQ multiplex PCR. Here the sample spans 45,000 to 60,000 clones, around 60% being singletons. The source material was PBMCs, sampled after 24 months of ibrutinib treatment. The receptor set was obtained from a human donor with chronic lymphocytic leukemia. CDR3s include the opening cysteine and the closing phenylalanine or tryptophan. The D gene is left open where the match is weak. Clone size, where shown, is once, few, many, or a class for clones that have expanded.

d_call: -
j_call: TRBJ1-3
v_call: TRBV6-6
clone_size: -
cdr3_aa: CASMLGNTIYF
cdr3_nt: TGTGCCAGCATGCTTGGAAACACCATATATTTT

d_call: -
j_call: TRBJ2-5
v_call: TRBV7-9
clone_size: -
cdr3_aa: CASSLGTVQETQYF
cdr3_nt: TGTGCCAGCAGCTTAGGGACAGTACAAGAGACCCAGTACTTC

d_call: TRBD1
j_call: TRBJ2-1
v_call: TRBV6-6
clone_size: -
cdr3_aa: CASSRTGDPHNEQFF
cdr3_nt: TGTGCCAGCAGCCGTACAGGGGACCCCCACAATGAGCAGTTCTTC

d_call: -
j_call: TRBJ2-1
v_call: TRBV7-9
clone_size: -
cdr3_aa: CASSYGAAGKSYNEQFF
cdr3_nt: TGTGCCAGCAGCTACGGGGCAGCGGGCAAATCCTACAATGAGCAGTTCTTC

d_call: -
j_call: TRBJ2-7
v_call: TRBV27
clone_size: -
cdr3_aa: CASSYRENYEQYF
cdr3_nt: TGTGCCAGCAGTTACAGGGAGAACTACGAGCAGTACTTC

d_call: -
j_call: TRBJ1-6
v_call: TRBV10-1
clone_size: few
cdr3_aa: CASSVGNSPLHF
cdr3_nt: TGCGCCAGCAGCGTTGGCAATTCACCCCTCCACTTT

d_call: TRBD1
j_call: TRBJ2-5
v_call: TRBV5-1
clone_size: once
cdr3_aa: CASSSSGTGYQETQYF
cdr3_nt: TGCGCCAGCAGCTCATCCGGGACAGGGTACCAAGAGACCCAGTACTTC

d_call: -
j_call: TRBJ1-2
v_call: TRBV6-5
clone_size: few
cdr3_aa: CASSEGPYYGYTF
cdr3_nt: TGTGCCAGCAGTGAAGGCCCTTACTATGGCTACACCTTC

d_call: -
j_call: TRBJ2-3
v_call: TRBV6-5
clone_size: few
cdr3_aa: CASSYTDKRDTQYF
cdr3_nt: TGTGCCAGCAGTTACACTGATAAGCGGGATACGCAGTATTTT

d_call: TRBD2
j_call: TRBJ2-2
v_call: TRBV5-4
clone_size: few
cdr3_aa: CATGLAGVGNTGELFF
cdr3_nt: TGTGCCACCGGACTAGCGGGGGTTGGGAACACCGGGGAGCTGTTTTTT

d_call: -
j_call: TRBJ2-2
v_call: TRBV5-6
clone_size: -
cdr3_aa: CASSRRRRELTGELFF
cdr3_nt: TGTGCCAGCAGCCGACGTAGGCGGGAATTGACCGGGGAGCTGTTTTTT

d_call: TRBD1
j_call: TRBJ1-1
v_call: TRBV10-3
clone_size: -
cdr3_aa: CAIIPGQGGTEAFF
cdr3_nt: TGTGCCATCATCCCAGGACAGGGAGGCACTGAAGCTTTCTTT

d_call: -
j_call: TRBJ1-1
v_call: TRBV2
clone_size: -
cdr3_aa: CASRPITEAFF
cdr3_nt: TGTGCCAGCAGGCCAATCACTGAAGCTTTCTTT

d_call: TRBD2
j_call: TRBJ2-3
v_call: TRBV30
clone_size: -
cdr3_aa: CAWTVGTSSDTQYF
cdr3_nt: TGTGCCTGGACCGTGGGGACTAGCTCAGATACGCAGTATTTT

d_call: TRBD1
j_call: TRBJ2-7
v_call: TRBV5-1
clone_size: -
cdr3_aa: CASSPTGVGRILSYEQYF
cdr3_nt: TGCGCCAGCAGCCCCACAGGGGTGGGCAGGATCCTCTCCTACGAGCAGTACTTC

d_call: -
j_call: TRBJ1-3
v_call: TRBV10-1
clone_size: -
cdr3_aa: CASSVPHFRQNWNGYTIYF
cdr3_nt: TGCGCCAGCAGTGTTCCCCACTTCCGACAAAATTGGAACGGTTACACCATATATTTT

d_call: -
j_call: TRBJ2-7
v_call: TRBV10-3
clone_size: -
cdr3_aa: CAIMGGGEQYF
cdr3_nt: TGTGCCATCATGGGGGGCGGCGAGCAGTACTTC

d_call: -
j_call: TRBJ2-3
v_call: TRBV10-3
clone_size: once
cdr3_aa: CAISVEAFGLGGTDTQYF
cdr3_nt: TGTGCCATCAGTGTCGAAGCTTTTGGTCTAGGGGGAACAGATACGCAGTATTTT

d_call: TRBD1
j_call: TRBJ2-5
v_call: TRBV6-5
clone_size: few
cdr3_aa: CATLTQGETQYF
cdr3_nt: TGTGCCACCTTAACACAGGGGGAGACCCAGTACTTC

d_call: -
j_call: TRBJ2-5
v_call: TRBV7-7
clone_size: -
cdr3_aa: CASSLWDVQETQYF
cdr3_nt: TGTGCCAGCAGCTTGTGGGACGTCCAAGAGACCCAGTACTTC

d_call: TRBD1
j_call: TRBJ1-1
v_call: TRBV29-1
clone_size: -
cdr3_aa: CSVETQGLAEAFF
cdr3_nt: TGCAGCGTTGAAACACAGGGGCTAGCTGAAGCTTTCTTT

d_call: -
j_call: TRBJ2-1
v_call: TRBV6-6
clone_size: -
cdr3_aa: CASKGGDLFHNEQFF
cdr3_nt: TGTGCCAGCAAGGGGGGGGACCTCTTTCACAATGAGCAGTTCTTC